This TCR beta chain comes out of a study of blood T cells in healthy people across ages. The study, taken as a whole, reports: Unsorted PBMCs blocked a conclusive comparison of naive and antigen-experienced cells.

A second roughly 6 to 12 cycle PCR used barcoded and J-beta primers. Each sample yielded at least 3 million CDR3-containing paired-end reads. TCRdb fed the 5' RACE reads into MiXCR, producing one record per CDR3 protein. The table records 600,000 to 850,000 distinct CDR3 sequences, approximately 39% of them present only once. Comments on this clonotype: As yet, its antigen is unknown.

V gave up 0 bases and J gave up 9 bases, with 11 bases separating them. This CDR3 comprises 14 residues. Germline values: CDR1 LGHNA, CDR2 YSLEER. The J gene is TRBJ2-2, the V gene TRBV4-3, with D uncertain. Sequencing was carried out using blood. This sequence originates from a woman aged 55-69 years in good health. Here the CDR3 DNA reads TGCGCCAGCAGCCAAGATCACAGTCGGCGGGAGCTGTTTTTT. This translates into CASSQDHSRRELFF.